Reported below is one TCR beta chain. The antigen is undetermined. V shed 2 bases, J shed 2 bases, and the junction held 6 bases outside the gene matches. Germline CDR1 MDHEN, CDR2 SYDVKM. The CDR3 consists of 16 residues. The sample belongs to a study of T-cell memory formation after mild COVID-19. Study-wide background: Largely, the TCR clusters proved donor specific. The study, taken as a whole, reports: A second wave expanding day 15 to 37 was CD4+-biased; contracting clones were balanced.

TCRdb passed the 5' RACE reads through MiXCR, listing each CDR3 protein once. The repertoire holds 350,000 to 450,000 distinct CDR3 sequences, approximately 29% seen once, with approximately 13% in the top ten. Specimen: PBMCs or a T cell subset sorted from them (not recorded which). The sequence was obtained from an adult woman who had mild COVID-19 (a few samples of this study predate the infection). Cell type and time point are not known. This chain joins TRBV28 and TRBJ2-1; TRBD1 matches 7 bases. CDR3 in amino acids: CASSLLRQGPYNEQFF. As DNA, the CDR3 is TGTGCCAGCAGTTTACTACGACAGGGCCCCTACAATGAGCAGTTCTTC.